These 23 T cell receptor beta chains share one sample of origin, sequenced in a study of Graves' ophthalmopathy and Graves' hyperthyroidism. The TCR beta CDR3 regions underwent amplification from RNA transcripts. RT-PCR was first run with HTBI primers, then multiplex PCR in a second round. TCRdb redid the calling of the multiplex PCR reads with MiXCR, one entry per CDR3 protein. Among about 380,000 distinct CDR3 sequences, 15% to 17% were seen once, and the ten largest hold around 7%. The sequenced sample consisted of peripheral blood. The receptors shown here come from a woman between 18 and 29 years old with stable Graves' hyperthyroidism.

This clonotype has just a few counts. The chain carries TRBV27 and TRBJ2-5, with 13 bases matching TRBD2. The V gene end was trimmed by 6 bases and the J gene end by 6 bases; junction bases not matched to a gene: 7. CDR3 size: 15 residues. Germline CDR1 MNHEY, CDR2 SMNVEV (reference sequence). The DNA for the CDR3 is TGTGCCAGCAGCACACTAGCGGGGGGGCCGCAGACCCAGTACTTC. Amino acids: CASSTLAGGPQTQYF.

This clonotype has a count of ten or more. This chain connects TRBV19 to TRBJ1-2; possibly TRBD1 for D (6 bases). V lost 6 bases and J lost 7, with 21 bases in between. Looked up from germline, CDR1 is LNHDA and CDR2 is SQIVND (reference sequence). This CDR3 region has 15 residues. The CDR3 DNA reads TGTGCCAGTAGAAATTCGGCGGGGGCGCCTAGTGGCTACACCTTC. Protein product: CASRNSAGAPSGYTF. The whole variable domain, remainder taken from reference TRBV19 and TRBJ1-2, is DGGITQSPKYLFRKEGQNVTLSCEQNLNHDAMYWYRQDPGQGLRLIYYSQIVNDFQKGDIAEGYSVSREKKESFPLTVTSAQKNPTAFYLCASRNSAGAPSGYTFGSGTRLTVV.

This clonotype was recorded many times. The rearrangement joins TRBV7-9 to TRBJ1-5; 9 nucleotides agree with TRBD1. CDR3 length: 15 amino acids. The V and J ends lost 5 bases and 7 bases, in that order; junction bases with no gene match: 9. Per the germline V gene, CDR1 is SEHNR and CDR2 is FQNEAQ (reference sequence). The CDR3 reads CASSHGQGSGQPQHF. The CDR3 coding sequence is TGTGCCAGCAGCCATGGACAGGGGAGTGGGCAGCCCCAGCATTTT.

This clonotype was seen at least ten times. The chain is built from TRBV11-2 and TRBJ2-5, with D possibly matching TRBD1 (5 bases). CDR1 and CDR2 (germline): SGHAT, FQNNGV. CDR3 length equals 13 residues. Trimming stripped 7 bases from V and 4 bases from J, with 13 bases between. CDR3: CASKGQGGETQYF. The CDR3, as DNA: TGTGCCAGCAAGGGGCAGGGCGGAGAGACCCAGTACTTC.

As for this clonotype: A much more abundant neighbour one base away suggests this may be a read error. The gene calls are TRBV6-5 and TRBJ1-2; D is ambiguous. CDR1 and CDR2 from the germline V gene are MNHEY and SVGAGI. The V end lost 5 bases, the J end lost 4 bases, and 14 bases lay between the germline ends. The CDR3 covers 14 residues. CDR3 in amino acids: CASSHDGKAYGYTF. Written as DNA, the CDR3 is TGTGCCAGCAGTCACGACGGGAAAGCCTATGGCTACACCTTC.

This clonotype has at least ten counts. The rearrangement joins TRBV28 to TRBJ1-1, with TRBD1 matching over 7 bases. Germline assignment: CDR1 MDHEN and CDR2 SYDVKM. With V trimmed by 6 bases and J by 0 bases, 10 bases remained unmatched. The CDR3 runs to 16 residues. CDR3 sequence: CASRSTGTLMNTEAFF. CDR3 nucleotides: TGTGCCAGCAGATCGACAGGGACTCTCATGAACACTGAAGCTTTCTTT.

This clonotype was seen ten or more times. This sequence joins TRBV12-3 or TRBV12-4 and TRBJ1-2, with 7 positions matching TRBD1. This CDR3 contains 17 residues. The trim removed 6 bases at V and 3 bases at J, leaving 16 bases unmatched. This CDR3 reads CASSPTGVGLRYYGYTF. The DNA for the CDR3 is TGTGCCAGCAGCCCTACAGGGGTTGGCTTGAGGTACTATGGCTACACCTTC.

This clonotype was detected only a few times. This rearrangement joins TRBV4-1 to TRBJ2-2; D unclear. From germline, CDR1 is MGHRA and CDR2 YSYEKL. With 0 bases removed from V and 4 bases from J, the gap between germline ends came to 6 bases. CDR3 length equals 14 residues. The CDR3 DNA reads as TGCGCCAGCAGCCAAGAGAGTTTCACCGGGGAGCTGTTTTTT. Its translation is CASSQESFTGELFF.

In this sample, this clonotype turned up many times. The chain carries TRBV19 and TRBJ1-2; D gene unclear. CDR3 size: 15 residues. The germline gives CDR1 LNHDA, CDR2 SQIVND (reference sequence). V lost 0 bases and J 1 base, leaving 9 bases between the germline ends. CDR3 protein: CASSIDSRGNYGYTF. CDR3 DNA sequence: TGTGCCAGTAGTATAGACAGCCGGGGTAACTATGGCTACACCTTC.

This clonotype came up many times. The rearrangement links TRBV12-3 or TRBV12-4 to TRBJ2-7; 7 bases fit TRBD2. The CDR3 covers 13 residues. V shed 6 bases, J shed 3 bases, and the junction held 5 bases outside the gene matches. The chain's CDR3 is CASRSSGVYEQYF. CDR3 nucleotides: TGTGCCAGCAGATCTAGCGGAGTCTACGAGCAGTACTTC.

This clonotype came up many times. Compared with germline, one end of the junction differs, possibly owing to a read error. The chain combines TRBV6-1 with TRBJ1-6, with 7 nucleotides matching TRBD1. The CDR3 contains 13 residues. Germline loops: CDR1 MNHNS, CDR2 SASEGT. The CDR3 region is CASNPGGNSPPHF. The DNA of the CDR3 is TGTGCCAGCAACCCAGGGGGTAATTCACCCCCCCACTTT.

This clonotype was seen many times. The chain has TRBV19 and TRBJ1-6, with TRBD1 matching over 8 bases. This CDR3 spans 15 amino acids. The J segment lost 7 bases and the V segment lost 5 bases, leaving 7 bases of the junction unmatched. Germline V gene sequence: CDR1 LNHDA, CDR2 SQIVND (reference sequence). CDR3 sequence: CASSAGQGQNSPLHF. The CDR3, as DNA: TGTGCCAGTAGTGCCGGACAGGGCCAAAATTCACCCCTCCACTTT.

This clonotype was observed many times. This chain connects TRBV7-3 to TRBJ1-1, with a weak D call TRBD1 (5 bases). Per the germline V gene, CDR1 is SGHTA and CDR2 is FQGTGA. This CDR3 is 14 amino acids long. V was shortened by 0 bases and J by 6 bases, with 11 bases between the two germline ends. Here the CDR3 DNA reads TGTGCCAGCAGCTTAACGGGCAGGGATCCTGAAGCTTTCTTT. As protein: CASSLTGRDPEAFF. Supplemented by reference TRBV7-3 and TRBJ1-1, the full variable domain reads GAGVSQTPSNKVTEKGKYVELRCDPISGHTALYWYRQSLGQGPEFLIYFQGTGAADDSGLPNDRFFAVRPEGSVSTLKIQRTERGDSAVYLCASSLTGRDPEAFFGQGTRLTVV.

In this sample, this clonotype turned up many times. The chain couples TRBV19 to TRBJ1-5; D is ambiguous. V was clipped by 6 bases and J by 0 bases, with 18 bases between them. The CDR3 covers 17 residues. Germline V gene data show CDR1 as LNHDA and CDR2 as SQIVND (reference sequence). The CDR3 sequence is CASRSGRHTYSNQPQHF. CDR3 coding DNA: TGTGCCAGTAGATCGGGCCGGCATACATATAGCAATCAGCCCCAGCATTTT.

In this sample, this clonotype turned up many times. J is TRBJ2-5 and V is TRBV4-1; possible D gene TRBD2, 7 bases. There are 15 residues in the CDR3. Trimming pared 6 bases from V and 5 bases from J, leaving 19 bases between. The germline V gene has CDR1 MGHRA and CDR2 YSYEKL. CDR3 DNA sequence: TGCGCCAGCAGGATAAGTGGGGGGGCGAGGGAGACCCAGTACTTC. Its translation: CASRISGGARETQYF.

This clonotype was observed at least ten times. This chain connects TRBV14 to TRBJ2-7; D unclear. Germline V gene data show CDR1 as SGHDN and CDR2 as FVKESK. The V and J ends lost 1 base and 8 bases respectively, with 6 bases between them. This CDR3 region has 11 residues. CDR3 DNA: TGTGCCAGCAGCCAAGTCGGGCAGCAGTACTTC. Amino acids: CASSQVGQQYF. Drawing the rest from reference TRBV14 and TRBJ2-7, the complete variable domain is EAGVTQFPSHSVIEKGQTVTLRCDPISGHDNLYWYRRVMGKEIKFLLHFVKESKQDESGMPNNRFLAERTGGTYSTLKVQPAELEDSGVYFCASSQVGQQYFGPGTRLTVT.

Ten or more counts support this clonotype. The rearrangement links TRBV11-3 to TRBJ2-2; D is ambiguous. This CDR3 is 14 amino acids long. The germline V and J ends were trimmed by 1 base and 1 base, with 4 bases remaining between them. The germline V gene encodes CDR1 SGHNT and CDR2 YENEEA. For the CDR3, the DNA is TGTGCCAGCAGCTTAGTACTGAACACCGGGGAGCTGTTTTTT. It yields the protein CASSLVLNTGELFF.

In this sample, this clonotype turned up many times. This chain links TRBV20-1 with TRBJ2-5; no definite D call. The ends were cut back, 0 bases at V and 5 bases at J, with 16 bases in the middle. Germline V gives CDR1 DFQATT, CDR2 SNEGSKA (reference sequence). This CDR3 contains 15 residues. CDR3 region: CSARDTRVGMETQYF. DNA of the CDR3: TGCAGTGCTAGAGATACAAGGGTTGGCATGGAGACCCAGTACTTC.

This clonotype was recorded many times. The CDR3 DNA reads as TGTGCCAGCAGTGAAGCGGGCAGGTTCAATTCACCCCTCCACTTT. As protein: CASSEAGRFNSPLHF. The chain carries TRBV6-1 and TRBJ1-6; D not resolved. Germline CDR1 reads MNHNS; CDR2 reads SASEGT. This CDR3 comprises 15 residues. Trimming removed 0 bases from V and 7 bases from J, with 10 bases in between.

Ten or more counts support this clonotype. This chain uses TRBV28 with TRBJ1-5, with unresolved D. The V end was cut by 6 bases, the J end by 6 bases, with 9 bases between. Per the germline V gene, CDR1 is MDHEN and CDR2 is SYDVKM. This CDR3 is built from 12 residues. The CDR3 protein is CASRVRLQPQHF. The CDR3 region has the DNA TGTGCCAGCAGAGTCCGACTTCAGCCCCAGCATTTT.

This clonotype was detected ten times or more. The V and J genes are TRBV19 and TRBJ1-5, with D hard to call. V was shortened by 3 bases and J by 2 bases, with 11 bases between the two germline ends. This CDR3 has 15 residues. Germline values: CDR1 LNHDA, CDR2 SQIVND (reference sequence). CDR3 in amino acids: CASSIMGLGNQPQHF. The CDR3 DNA reads TGTGCCAGTAGTATCATGGGTCTTGGCAATCAGCCCCAGCATTTT. Combining the CDR3 with reference TRBV19 and TRBJ1-5 gives the whole variable domain DGGITQSPKYLFRKEGQNVTLSCEQNLNHDAMYWYRQDPGQGLRLIYYSQIVNDFQKGDIAEGYSVSREKKESFPLTVTSAQKNPTAFYLCASSIMGLGNQPQHFGDGTRLSIL.

This clonotype was recorded at least ten times. Given a much more abundant clone one base away, this may be a read error. This chain uses TRBV12-3 or TRBV12-4 with TRBJ1-6, with D tentatively TRBD1 (5 bases). The CDR3 covers 15 residues. Between the trimmed V and J ends, which lost 6 bases and 7 bases, there was a span of 16 bases. CDR3 in DNA: TGTGCCAGCAGCTCGTCGGGACGGCGGAATTCACCCCTCCACTTT. Amino acids: CASSSSGRRNSPLHF.

This chain links TRBV5-1 with TRBJ2-5; 7 nucleotides align to TRBD1. Germline V gives CDR1 SGHRS, CDR2 YFSETQ. Trimming at V came to 4 bases and at J to 9 bases, leaving 12 bases not matched to a gene. This CDR3 comprises 14 residues. The CDR3 DNA reads TGCGCCAGCAGCGGGGACAGCTTGGGGAAGGCCCAGTACTTC. Translated: CASSGDSLGKAQYF.